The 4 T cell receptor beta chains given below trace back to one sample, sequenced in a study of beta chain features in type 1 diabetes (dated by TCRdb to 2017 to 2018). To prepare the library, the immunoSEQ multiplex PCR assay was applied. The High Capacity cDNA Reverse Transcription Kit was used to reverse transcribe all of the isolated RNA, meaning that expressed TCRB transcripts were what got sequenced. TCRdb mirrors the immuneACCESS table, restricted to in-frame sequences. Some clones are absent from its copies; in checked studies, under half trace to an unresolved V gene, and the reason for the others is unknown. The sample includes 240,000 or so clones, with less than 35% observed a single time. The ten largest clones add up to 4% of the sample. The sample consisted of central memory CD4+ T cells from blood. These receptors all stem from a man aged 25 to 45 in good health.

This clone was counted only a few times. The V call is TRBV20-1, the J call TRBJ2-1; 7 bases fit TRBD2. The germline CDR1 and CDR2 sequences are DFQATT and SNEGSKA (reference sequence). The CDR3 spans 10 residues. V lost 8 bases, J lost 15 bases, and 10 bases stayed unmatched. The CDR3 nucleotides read TGCAGTCTCCGGGGGGAGTTAACGTTCTTC. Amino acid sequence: CSLRGELTFF.

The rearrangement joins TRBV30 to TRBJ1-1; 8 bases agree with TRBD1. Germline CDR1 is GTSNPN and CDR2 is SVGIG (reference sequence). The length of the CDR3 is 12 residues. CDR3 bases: TGTGCTGACAGGGGAATTGGGGATCGTGCTTTCTTT. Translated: CADRGIGDRAFF.

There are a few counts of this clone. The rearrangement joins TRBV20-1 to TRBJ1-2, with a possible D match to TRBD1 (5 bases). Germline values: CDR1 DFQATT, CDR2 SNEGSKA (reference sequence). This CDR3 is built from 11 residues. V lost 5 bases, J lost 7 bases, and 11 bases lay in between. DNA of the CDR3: TGCAGTGCTCAGGGAAGGACTGGCTACACCTTC. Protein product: CSAQGRTGYTF.

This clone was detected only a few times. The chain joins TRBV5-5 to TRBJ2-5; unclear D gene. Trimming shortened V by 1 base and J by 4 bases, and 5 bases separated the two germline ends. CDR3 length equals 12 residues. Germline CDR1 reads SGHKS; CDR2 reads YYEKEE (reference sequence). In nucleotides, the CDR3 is TGTGCCAGCAGCTTGAAGGTAGAGACCCAGTACTTC. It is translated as CASSLKVETQYF.